This section outlines one T cell receptor beta chain sequence together with its context. No antigen is known for it. At one end, the junction sequence differs from germline, possibly due to a read error. The PCR ran on 60 Vbeta and 13 Jbeta primers. Profiling relied on immunoSEQ multiplex PCR, and the TCRdb table lists in-frame clones only, not all of them. The data hold 45,000 to 55,000 clones, with 50% to 70% observed a single time. This CDR3 is 14 amino acids long. Per the germline V gene, CDR1 is SEHNR and CDR2 is FQNEAQ (reference sequence). The data stem from a study of cytomegalovirus exposure and HLA in healthy donors. Study conclusions and caveats: According to the study, approximately 150 TCR beta chains were cytomegalovirus-associated. For presence/absence analyses, sequencing depth was assumed to be roughly uniform across donors. Cytomegalovirus status, reportedly, was diagnosed with high specificity and sensitivity by the classifier.

This TCR was sampled from a human donor in good health. The chain couples TRBV7-9 to TRBJ1-1; 9 bases map to TRBD1. Sequences were obtained from PBMCs. CDR3 nucleotide sequence: TGTTCCAGCAGCTTAACAGGGGGCCGAAGTCAAGCTTTCTTT. It codes for CSSSLTGGRSQAFF.